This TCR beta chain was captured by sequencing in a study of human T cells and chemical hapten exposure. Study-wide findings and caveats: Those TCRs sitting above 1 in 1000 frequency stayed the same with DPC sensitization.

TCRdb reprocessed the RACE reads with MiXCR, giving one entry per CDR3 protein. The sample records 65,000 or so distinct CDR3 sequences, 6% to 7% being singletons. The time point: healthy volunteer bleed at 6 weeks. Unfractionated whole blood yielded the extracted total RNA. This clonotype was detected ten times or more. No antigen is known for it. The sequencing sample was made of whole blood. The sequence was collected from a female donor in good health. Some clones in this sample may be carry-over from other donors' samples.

Written as DNA, the CDR3 is TGCAGTGCTAGGCGGGATAGCAATCAGCCCCAGCATTTT. Amino acid sequence: CSARRDSNQPQHF. This chain uses TRBV20-1 with TRBJ1-5; no reliable D call. This CDR3 is built from 13 residues. From germline, CDR1 is DFQATT and CDR2 SNEGSKA (reference sequence). Trimming took off 3 bases at V and 0 bases at J, with 6 bases between the two ends.